These 8 T cell receptor beta chains came from one sample sequenced in a study of blood T cell repertoires in COVID-19. Some clones are missing from TCRdb's copy, which holds only in-frame ones; the method was immunoSEQ multiplex PCR. Seen here are approximately 57,000 clones, 85% to 90% observed once, and the top ten hold roughly 4.8%. The specimen sequenced was peripheral blood. The receptors were gathered from a man aged 35 to 55 with active COVID-19.

The chain has TRBV28 and TRBJ2-2; possible D gene TRBD1, 5 bases. Germline values: CDR1 MDHEN, CDR2 SYDVKM. This CDR3 contains 15 residues. The ends were cut back, 1 base at V and 0 bases at J, with 6 bases in the middle. Here the CDR3 reads CASSLSGSNTGELFF. The CDR3 nucleotides are TGTGCCAGCAGTTTATCAGGGTCGAACACCGGGGAGCTGTTTTTT.

This chain uses TRBV19 with TRBJ1-3; maybe TRBD1 (6 bases). Per germline, CDR1 LNHDA and CDR2 SQIVND (reference sequence). CDR3 size: 16 residues. Trimming cost V 5 bases and J 4 bases, with 18 bases left between them. CDR3 sequence: CASSPPTGLRGNTIYF. DNA for the CDR3: TGTGCCAGTAGTCCGCCGACAGGATTAAGAGGAAACACCATATATTTT. The full variable domain, rest sourced from reference TRBV19 and TRBJ1-3, is DGGITQSPKYLFRKEGQNVTLSCEQNLNHDAMYWYRQDPGQGLRLIYYSQIVNDFQKGDIAEGYSVSREKKESFPLTVTSAQKNPTAFYLCASSPPTGLRGNTIYFGEGSWLTVV.

The J gene is TRBJ2-1, the V gene TRBV24-1, with a possible D match to TRBD1 (5 bases). CDR1 KGHDR and CDR2 SFDVKD come from the germline V gene. Trimming took 5 bases from V and 5 from J, leaving 12 bases between them. CDR3 size: 14 residues. CDR3 in amino acids: CATSGRWGHNEQFF. The CDR3 region has the DNA TGTGCCACCAGTGGGCGGTGGGGCCACAATGAGCAGTTCTTC.

The genes are TRBV27 and TRBJ1-1; no clear D gene. CDR1 and CDR2 (germline): MNHEY, SMNVEV (reference sequence). The CDR3 covers 16 residues. Trimming removed 5 bases at V and 0 bases at J, with 16 bases between. The CDR3 is CASSPSSFLMNTEAFF. The DNA of the CDR3 is TGTGCCAGCAGTCCGAGCTCTTTCCTTATGAACACTGAAGCTTTCTTT.

J is TRBJ2-3 and V is TRBV6-4; D ambiguous. V was pared by 4 bases and J by 1 base, with 6 bases between. The CDR3 is 13 residues long. Germline V gene sequence: CDR1 MRHNA, CDR2 SNTAGT. The CDR3 DNA is TGTGCCAGCAGTGTTCAGGGCACAGATACGCAGTATTTT. Residues: CASSVQGTDTQYF.

The CDR3 sequence: CASSLGTAQGADTQYF. The CDR3 nucleotides are TGTGCCAGCAGCTTAGGGACAGCCCAGGGAGCAGATACGCAGTATTTT. The chain employs TRBV7-3 and TRBJ2-3; 7 nucleotides match TRBD1. This CDR3 contains 16 residues. Unmatched junction bases numbered 9, after V lost 2 bases and J lost 4 bases. Looked up from germline, CDR1 is SGHTA and CDR2 is FQGTGA. The full variable domain, in which reference TRBV7-3 and TRBJ2-3 provide the parts outside the CDR3, is GAGVSQTPSNKVTEKGKYVELRCDPISGHTALYWYRQSLGQGPEFLIYFQGTGAADDSGLPNDRFFAVRPEGSVSTLKIQRTERGDSAVYLCASSLGTAQGADTQYFGPGTRLTVL.

The CDR3 reads CSVGNTYEQYF. CDR3 sequence (DNA): TGCAGCGTTGGTAACACCTACGAGCAGTACTTC. This chain joins TRBV29-1 and TRBJ2-7; D gene uncertain. The CDR3 has 11 amino acids. The germline CDR1 and CDR2 sequences are SQVTM and ANQGSEA. V lost 4 bases and J 2 bases, leaving 6 bases between the germline ends.

This sequence joins TRBV9 and TRBJ2-1; TRBD2 matches at 9 bases. CDR1 is SGDLS, CDR2 YYNGEE, per germline. With 2 bases clipped from V and 0 bases from J, the junction kept 6 bases outside the gene matches. This CDR3 spans 17 amino acids. The CDR3 loop is CASSVFRSGSSYNEQFF. The CDR3 DNA sequence: TGTGCCAGCAGCGTCTTCCGTAGCGGGAGCTCCTACAATGAGCAGTTCTTC.